This T cell receptor (beta chain) was identified in a study of blood T cell repertoires in COVID-19 (dated by TCRdb to 2020 to 2022). The study in broad terms: The collaborator samples originated in the United States, Italy and Spain and spanned the acute and convalescent phases of COVID-19. The repertoires were made available in a free public database intended to serve as a resource for research on the immune response to SARS-CoV-2. The samples were drawn from two sources: the first 160 participants of the ongoing ImmuneRACE study, and 950 to 1,500 subjects contributed by 6 global collaborators. Nearly every sample came with metadata listing a de-identified subject ID, COVID-19 status, age in years and sex. The dataset comprised deeply sampled blood TCRbeta repertoires from subjects exposed to, actively infected with, or recovered from COVID-19. HLA class I and class II types, where available, came from metadata supplied by the sample provider rather than from assay-based typing. The material from the prospective study consisted of cDNA or gDNA derived from T cells, B-cell-depleted T cells, or PBMCs.

The investigation overall reported the following: The amount of clinical and demographic metadata varied by source and participant and was provided uncurated.

A word on this clone: No cognate antigen has been identified for it. Per-nucleotide qualities are absent, and no much larger clonotype sits a single base away.

TCRbeta CDR3 regions were amplified from genomic DNA by means of the immunoSEQ Assay, a bias-controlled multiplex PCR. The original methods were these. The number of nucleated cells in each sample was estimated by amplification of reference gene primers within the assay. To quantify the absolute abundance of each unique TCRbeta CDR3 rearrangement, sequence reads were collapsed and filtered. Productive Simpson clonality was computed per sample as the square root of Simpson's diversity index over productive rearrangements. In its TCRdb copy, this immuneACCESS table keeps in-frame sequences only and misses some clones. Where compared with another copy, unresolved V genes explain less than half of these, and the others have no known cause. The V and J calls and the clone size are those of that table, but D and trimming were determined from the DNA. This sample lists roughly 100,000 clones; around 84% were detected once. The leading ten clones occupy 2.5% to 3.5% of the sample.

Including cysteine and phenylalanine, the CDR3 has 15 amino acids. Only the CDR3 portion is preserved as DNA: 45 bases, with reading frame beginning at the first base. CDR1 and CDR2, looked up from the germline V gene, are SNHLY and FYNNEI. Compared with germline, V lacks 8 bases and J lacks 0 bases; bases without a gene match: 7. Collaborating institutions collected whole blood in K2EDTA tubes following their own protocols. For TCRbeta analysis, collaborator samples were shipped as frozen whole blood, as isolated PBMCs, or as DNA extracted from either sample type. This chain is built from TRBV2 and TRBJ1-5; 7 nucleotides in the junction match TRBD1. The sequenced sample consisted of peripheral blood. The origin of this receptor is a man in his fifties with active or convalescent COVID-19. The nucleotides are TGTGCCAGCCGGGGACAGACGGATAGCAATCAGCCCCAGCATTTT. This translates into CASRGQTDSNQPQHF. When the CDR3 is completed using the reference TRBV2 and TRBJ1-5 genes on either side, the full variable domain is EPEVTQTPSHQVTQMGQEVILRCVPISNHLYFYWYRQILGQKVEFLVSFYNNEISEKSEIFDDQFSVERPDGSNFTLKIRSTKLEDSAMYFCASRGQTDSNQPQHFGDGTRLSIL.